A selection of T cell receptor beta chains follows, all from one sample in a study of T cell repertoires in cytomegalovirus infection. The antigens for these receptors are not known. TCRdb recomputed calls from the reads with MiXCR, one row per CDR3 protein. The sample lists approximately 1,000,000 distinct CDR3 sequences; 31% were seen once. The sample consisted of cultured CD8+ T cells from PBMCs, taken from culture after CMV antigen stimulation. The receptors were gathered from a human donor in good health (CMV status not recorded). Some clones in this sample may be carry-over from other donors' samples. Both conserved end residues are part of each CDR3. Fields, in order: V gene, CDR3 protein.

TRBV14 | CASSQEIRVAEAFF
TRBV11-1 | CASSVREERNTGELFF
TRBV19 | CASSIDRSLYDSRGKDTQYF
TRBV5-5 | CASRQPEGAGNEKLFF
TRBV14 | CASSTENTEAFF
TRBV10-3 | CAISVLRSRGITEAFF
TRBV7-2 | CASSLGPSGLSSYNEQFF
TRBV5-4 | CASSQGQGYYEQYF
TRBV20-1 | CSASFAGLAVTANTGELFF
TRBV27 | CASVGLEQTQYF
TRBV18 | CASSRKPRSSGANVLTF
TRBV28 | CAIMGVPGEKLFF
TRBV6-2/TRBV6-3 | CASRRGASPADTQYF
TRBV7-8 | CASSVRWGGRASYNEQFF
TRBV27 | CASSLQGAGNTIYF
TRBV6-2/TRBV6-3 | CASSGAGLAGPDTQYF
TRBV27 | CASSFLPTGKDEQYF
TRBV7-2 | CASSLKLTGTGFYEQYF
TRBV2 | CASSEVVGANYGYTF
TRBV19 | CASSIAREQFF
TRBV20-1 | CSARAPGTGSYNEQFF
TRBV10-3 | CAISGLIGPRTSRANYGYTF
TRBV12-3/TRBV12-4 | CASSFAATGYEQYF
TRBV7-6 | CATALLGANEQYF
TRBV6-2/TRBV6-3 | CASSAGQGAVGEQYF
TRBV7-9 | CASSQDRDGYTF
TRBV7-2 | CASSLVRGAPYNEQFF
TRBV9 | CASSVWTSGGAGEQFF
TRBV12-5 | CASGTGRDDSNQPQHF
TRBV29-1 | CSAEGGNTEAFF
TRBV24-1 | CATSDQRDNSGNTIYF
TRBV6-6 | CASRDDSPLHF
TRBV9 | CASSAYGTRNYGYTF
TRBV29-1 | CSSWGPTGELFF
TRBV13 | CASSLGRGLTEAFF
TRBV24-1 | CATGTGHLSWDNEQFF
TRBV7-9 | CASSLGRRAPNYGYTF